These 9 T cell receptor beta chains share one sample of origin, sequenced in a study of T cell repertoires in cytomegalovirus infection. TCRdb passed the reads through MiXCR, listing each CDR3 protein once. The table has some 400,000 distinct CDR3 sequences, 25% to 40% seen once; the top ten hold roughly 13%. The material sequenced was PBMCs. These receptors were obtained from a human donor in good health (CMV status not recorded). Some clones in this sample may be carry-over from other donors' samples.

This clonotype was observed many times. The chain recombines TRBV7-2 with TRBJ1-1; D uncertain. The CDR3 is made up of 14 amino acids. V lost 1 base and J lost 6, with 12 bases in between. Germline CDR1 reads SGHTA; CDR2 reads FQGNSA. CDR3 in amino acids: CASSLVSLGAEAFF. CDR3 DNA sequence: TGTGCCAGCAGCTTAGTCTCTCTGGGCGCTGAAGCTTTCTTT.

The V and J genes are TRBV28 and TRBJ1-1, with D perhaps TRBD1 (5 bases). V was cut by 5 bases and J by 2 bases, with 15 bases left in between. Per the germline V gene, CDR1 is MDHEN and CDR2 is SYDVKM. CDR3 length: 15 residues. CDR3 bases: TGTGCCAGCAGTCCCATCGGGGGGTACAACACTGAAGCTTTCTTT. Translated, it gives CASSPIGGYNTEAFF.

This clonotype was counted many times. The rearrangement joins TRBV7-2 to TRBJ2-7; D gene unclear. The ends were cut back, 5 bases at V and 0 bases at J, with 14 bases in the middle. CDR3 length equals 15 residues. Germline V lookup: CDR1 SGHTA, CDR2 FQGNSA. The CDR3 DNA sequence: TGTGCCAGCAGCCGCCCCGGGCCCTACTCCTACGAGCAGTACTTC. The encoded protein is CASSRPGPYSYEQYF.

The CDR3 protein is CASSLGSVAEVKGYTF. The CDR3 DNA reads as TGTGCCAGCAGCTTGGGATCTGTGGCGGAGGTGAAGGGCTACACCTTC. The rearrangement joins TRBV5-6 to TRBJ1-2; D not resolved. V was clipped by 0 bases and J by 8 bases, with 20 bases between them. The CDR3 consists of 16 residues. Germline CDR1 and CDR2: SGHDT and YYEEEE. Using reference TRBV5-6 and TRBJ1-2 for the parts outside the CDR3, the full variable domain is DAGVTQSPTHLIKTRGQQVTLRCSPKSGHDTVSWYQQALGQGPQFIFQYYEEEERQRGNFPDRFSGHQFPNYSSELNVNALLLGDSALYLCASSLGSVAEVKGYTFGSGTRLTVV.

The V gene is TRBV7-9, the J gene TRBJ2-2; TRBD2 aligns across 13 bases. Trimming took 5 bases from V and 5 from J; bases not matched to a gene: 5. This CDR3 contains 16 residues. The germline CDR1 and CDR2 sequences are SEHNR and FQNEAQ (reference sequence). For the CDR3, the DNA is TGTGCCAGCAGCCCCCGACTAGCGGGGGGTACCGGGGAGCTGTTTTTT. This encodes CASSPRLAGGTGELFF.

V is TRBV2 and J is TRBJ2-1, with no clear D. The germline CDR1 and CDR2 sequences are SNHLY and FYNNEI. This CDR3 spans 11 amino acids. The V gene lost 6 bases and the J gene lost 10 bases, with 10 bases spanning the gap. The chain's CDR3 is CASSLKEEQFF. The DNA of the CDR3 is TGTGCCAGCAGCTTAAAGGAGGAGCAGTTCTTC.

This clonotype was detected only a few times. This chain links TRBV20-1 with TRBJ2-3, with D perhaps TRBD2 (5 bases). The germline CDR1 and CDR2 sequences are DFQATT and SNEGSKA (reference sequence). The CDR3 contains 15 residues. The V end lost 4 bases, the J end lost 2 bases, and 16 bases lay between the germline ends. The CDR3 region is CSAIGSDYDTDTQYF. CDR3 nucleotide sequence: TGCAGTGCTATAGGGTCCGACTACGACACAGATACGCAGTATTTT.

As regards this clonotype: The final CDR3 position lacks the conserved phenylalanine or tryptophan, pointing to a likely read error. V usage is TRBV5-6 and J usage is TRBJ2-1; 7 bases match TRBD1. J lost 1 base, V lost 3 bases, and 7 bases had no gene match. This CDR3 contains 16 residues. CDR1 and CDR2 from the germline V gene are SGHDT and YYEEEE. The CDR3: CASSSELGQSYNEQFC. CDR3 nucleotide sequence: TGTGCCAGCAGCTCCGAATTGGGACAGTCCTACAATGAGCAGTTCTGC.

This chain's CDR3 is CSARQGQWEQYF. As DNA, the CDR3 is TGCAGTGCTAGACAGGGACAGTGGGAGCAGTACTTC. V is TRBV20-1 and J is TRBJ2-7; the match to TRBD1 covers 7 bases. V was clipped by 2 bases and J by 7 bases; unmatched bases: 5. Per germline, CDR1 DFQATT and CDR2 SNEGSKA (reference sequence). This CDR3 region has 12 residues.